This TCR beta chain was obtained from a study of tumor-infiltrating lymphocytes in primary liver carcinoma. Study information: The study enrolled male and female patients aged 30 to 69 years. Tumors were staged T1-T3 N0M0 and measured about 4.2 to 10 cm across. The study, taken as a whole, reports: Top-250-clone fractions were significantly higher in tumors than in blood (p = 0.039).

The input was approximately 500 ng total RNA; TCR beta cDNA was made from it with a constant-region primer. Modified slightly, ARM-PCR produced TCR beta libraries over three nested multiplex PCR rounds. Each of the first two PCR rounds ran roughly 10 cycles with TRBV1-TRBV30 forward and C-beta reverse primers. Using its own MiXCR run on the multiplex PCR reads, TCRdb lists one record per CDR3 protein. The sample lists 300,000 to 400,000 distinct CDR3 sequences; approximately 60% were seen once. The sample holds many counts of this clonotype. As yet, its antigen is unknown. The CDR3 has 16 residues. Per the germline V gene, CDR1 is LGHNA and CDR2 is YNFKEQ. V lost 1 base and J lost 7; bases outside the gene matches: 6. The researchers obtained blood RNA from unsorted whole blood and also extracted germline DNA.

The chain is built from TRBV4-2 and TRBJ2-1; the match to TRBD2 covers 11 bases. Sequenced sample: peripheral blood. The TCR comes from a middle-aged man with primary liver carcinoma and hepatitis B virus infection. CDR3 amino acids: CASSQAWGLAVNEQFF. The CDR3 DNA reads as TGTGCCAGCAGCCAAGCCTGGGGACTAGCGGTAAATGAGCAGTTCTTC.